The clone carrying this T cell receptor (beta chain) was observed at least ten times. Antigen: not known. The record originates from a study of T cells in Graves' hyperthyroidism and ophthalmopathy. TCR beta CDR3 regions were amplified from RNA transcripts. HTBI primers were the set used in a first-round RT-PCR of the TCR CDR3. TCRdb processed the multiplex PCR reads anew with MiXCR; each CDR3 protein has one entry. The repertoire holds about 640,000 distinct CDR3 sequences, with around 15% as singletons. The CDR3 is 12 amino acids. Germline CDR1 and CDR2: SNHLY and FYNNEI. Trimming removed 8 bases from V and 6 bases from J, with 14 bases in between. Used for diagnoses were clinical symptoms, serum thyroxine and TRAb, thyroid ultrasound and orbital computed tomography. Points from the study as a whole: Ophthalmopathy prediction by the model preceded onset by a median about 6 months.

J is TRBJ2-7 and V is TRBV2; D gene ambiguous. This sequence was found in a woman in her fifties or sixties with Graves' ophthalmopathy. The specimen sequenced was blood. The CDR3: CASGRGSLEQYF. The CDR3, as DNA: TGTGCCAGCGGCCGTGGATCACTCGAGCAGTACTTC.